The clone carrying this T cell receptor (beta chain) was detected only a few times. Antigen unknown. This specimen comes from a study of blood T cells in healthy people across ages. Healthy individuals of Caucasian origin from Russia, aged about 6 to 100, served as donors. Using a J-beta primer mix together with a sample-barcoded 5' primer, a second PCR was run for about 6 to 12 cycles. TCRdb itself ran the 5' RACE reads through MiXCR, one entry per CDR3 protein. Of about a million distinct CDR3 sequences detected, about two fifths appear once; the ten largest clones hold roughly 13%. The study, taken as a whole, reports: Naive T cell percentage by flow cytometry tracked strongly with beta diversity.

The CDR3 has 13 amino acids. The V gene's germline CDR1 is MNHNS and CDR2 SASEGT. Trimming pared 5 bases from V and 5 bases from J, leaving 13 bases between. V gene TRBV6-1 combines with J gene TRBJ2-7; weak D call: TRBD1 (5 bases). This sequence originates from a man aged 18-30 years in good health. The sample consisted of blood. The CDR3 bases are TGTGCCAGCAGTACAGGTTTGAGGAACGAGCAGTACTTC. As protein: CASSTGLRNEQYF.